The clone carrying this T cell receptor (beta chain) was picked up a small number of times. Its antigen is as yet unknown. This entry comes from a study of T-cell memory formation after mild COVID-19. At the level of the study: Most TCR clusters belonged to a single donor. Whole-study results and caveats: Clones shrinking between day 15 and 85 showed a balanced CD4/CD8 split, and those that grew later tilted toward CD4+.

5'RACE with constant-segment primers built TCRalpha and TCRbeta cDNA libraries with UMIs. TCRdb passed the 5' RACE reads through MiXCR, listing each CDR3 protein once. The table records 250,000 to 300,000 distinct CDR3 sequences, roughly 18% of them present only once. Germline-derived CDR1 and CDR2 are LGHNA and YSLEER. The CDR3 runs to 18 residues. Trimming removed 0 bases at V and 7 bases at J, with 21 bases between. This TCR was sampled from a man between 18 and 29 years old who had mild COVID-19 (a few samples of this study predate the infection). Cell type and time point are not known. The V gene is TRBV4-3, the J gene TRBJ1-4; a weak D match, TRBD1 (5 bases). What was sequenced was PBMCs or a T cell subset sorted from them (not recorded which). The CDR3 DNA reads as TGCGCCAGCAGCCAAGATGGTTGGCAGGGTGGAGGGGCTGAAAAACTGTTTTTT. This translates into CASSQDGWQGGGAEKLFF.